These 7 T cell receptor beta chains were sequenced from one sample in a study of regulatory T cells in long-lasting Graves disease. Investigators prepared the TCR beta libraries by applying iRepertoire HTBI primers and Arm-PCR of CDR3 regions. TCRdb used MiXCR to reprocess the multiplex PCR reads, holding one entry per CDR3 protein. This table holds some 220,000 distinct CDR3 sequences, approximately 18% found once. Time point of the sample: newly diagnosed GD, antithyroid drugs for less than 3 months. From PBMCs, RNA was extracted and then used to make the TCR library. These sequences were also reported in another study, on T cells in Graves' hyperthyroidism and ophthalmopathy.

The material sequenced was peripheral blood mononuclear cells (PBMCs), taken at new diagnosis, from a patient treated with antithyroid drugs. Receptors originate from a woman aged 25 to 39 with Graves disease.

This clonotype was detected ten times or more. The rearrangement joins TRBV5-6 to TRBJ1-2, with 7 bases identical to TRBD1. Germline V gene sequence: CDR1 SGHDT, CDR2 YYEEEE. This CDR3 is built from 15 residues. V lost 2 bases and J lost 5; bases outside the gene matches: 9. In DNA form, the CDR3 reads TGTGCCAGCAGCTTCGGACAGGACGACCGATATGGCTACACCTTC. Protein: CASSFGQDDRYGYTF.

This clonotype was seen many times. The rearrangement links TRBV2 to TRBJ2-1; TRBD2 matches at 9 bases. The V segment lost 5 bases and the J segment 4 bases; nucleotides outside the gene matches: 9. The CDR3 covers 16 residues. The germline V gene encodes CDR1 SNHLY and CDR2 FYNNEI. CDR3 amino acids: CASSPTRGGAYNEQFF. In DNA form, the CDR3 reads TGTGCCAGCAGTCCAACCCGCGGGGGGGCTTACAATGAGCAGTTCTTC.

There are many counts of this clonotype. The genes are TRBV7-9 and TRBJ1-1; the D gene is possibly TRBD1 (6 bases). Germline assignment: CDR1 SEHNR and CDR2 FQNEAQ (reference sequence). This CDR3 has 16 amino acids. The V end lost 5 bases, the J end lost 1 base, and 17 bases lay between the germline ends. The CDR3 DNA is TGTGCCAGCAGCCCAGGGGCGGGGACGGGGAACACTGAAGCTTTCTTT. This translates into CASSPGAGTGNTEAFF.

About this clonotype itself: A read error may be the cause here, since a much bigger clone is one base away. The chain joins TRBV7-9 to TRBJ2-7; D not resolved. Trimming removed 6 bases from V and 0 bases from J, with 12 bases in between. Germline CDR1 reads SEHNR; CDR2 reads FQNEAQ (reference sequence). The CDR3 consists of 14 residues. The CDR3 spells CASSPSKPSYEQYF. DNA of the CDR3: TGTGCCAGCAGTCCTTCTAAGCCCTCCTACGAGCAGTACTTC.

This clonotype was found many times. CDR3 residues: CSARDGRGPNTGELFF. Written as DNA, the CDR3 is TGCAGTGCTAGAGATGGTCGGGGCCCGAACACCGGGGAGCTGTTTTTT. This rearrangement joins TRBV20-1 to TRBJ2-2; D could derive from TRBD1 or TRBD2 (5 bases each). The CDR3 is made up of 16 amino acids. Germline V gives CDR1 DFQATT, CDR2 SNEGSKA (reference sequence). Trimming left V 0 bases short and J 0 bases short, with 11 bases between.

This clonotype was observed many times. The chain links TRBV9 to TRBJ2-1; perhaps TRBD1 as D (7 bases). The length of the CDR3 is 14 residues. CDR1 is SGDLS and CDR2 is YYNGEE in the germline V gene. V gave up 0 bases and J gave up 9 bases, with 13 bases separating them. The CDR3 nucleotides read TGTGCCAGCAGCGTAGAACCAGGGGGACTTGAGCAGTTCTTC. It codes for CASSVEPGGLEQFF.

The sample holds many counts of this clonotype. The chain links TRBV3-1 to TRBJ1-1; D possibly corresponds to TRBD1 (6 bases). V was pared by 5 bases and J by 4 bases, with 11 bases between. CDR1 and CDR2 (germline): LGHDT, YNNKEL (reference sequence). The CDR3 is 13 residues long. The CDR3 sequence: CASSSEGGTEAFF. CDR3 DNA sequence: TGTGCCAGCAGCTCCGAGGGGGGCACTGAAGCTTTCTTT.